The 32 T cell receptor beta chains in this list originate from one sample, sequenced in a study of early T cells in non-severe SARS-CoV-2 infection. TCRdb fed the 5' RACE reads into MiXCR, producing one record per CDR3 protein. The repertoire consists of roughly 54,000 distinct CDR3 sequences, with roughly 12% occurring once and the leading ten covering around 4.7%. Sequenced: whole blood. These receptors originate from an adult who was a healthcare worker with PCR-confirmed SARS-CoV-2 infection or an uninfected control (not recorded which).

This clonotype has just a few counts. In nucleotides, the CDR3 is TGCAGCGTTGGACAGGGCAACTCCTACGAGCAGTACTTC. This translates into CSVGQGNSYEQYF. The chain joins TRBV29-1 to TRBJ2-7; TRBD1 agrees at 7 bases. Germline values: CDR1 SQVTM, CDR2 ANQGSEA. This CDR3 has 13 amino acids. The trim removed 4 bases at V and 0 bases at J, leaving 3 bases unmatched.

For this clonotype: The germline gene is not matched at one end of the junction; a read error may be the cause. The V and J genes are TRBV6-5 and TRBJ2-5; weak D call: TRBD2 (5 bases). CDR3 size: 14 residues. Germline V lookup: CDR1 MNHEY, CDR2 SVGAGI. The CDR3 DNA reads TGTGCCAGCAGCTACTCCGGCGGGCAGGAGACCCAGTACTTC. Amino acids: CASSYSGGQETQYF.

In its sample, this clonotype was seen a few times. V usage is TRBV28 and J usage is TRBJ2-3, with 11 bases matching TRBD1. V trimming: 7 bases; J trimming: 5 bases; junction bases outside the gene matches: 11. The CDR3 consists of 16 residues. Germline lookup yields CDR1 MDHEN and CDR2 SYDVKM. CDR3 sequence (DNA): TGTGCCAGCACCCCTCCCGGGACAGGGGGGAGAGATACGCAGTATTTT. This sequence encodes CASTPPGTGGRDTQYF.

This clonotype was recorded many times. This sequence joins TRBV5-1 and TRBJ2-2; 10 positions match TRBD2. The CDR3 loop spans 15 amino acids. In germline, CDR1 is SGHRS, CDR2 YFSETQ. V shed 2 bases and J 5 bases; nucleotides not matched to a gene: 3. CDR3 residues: CASSLTSGVTGELFF. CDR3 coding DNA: TGCGCCAGCAGCTTAACTAGCGGGGTAACCGGGGAGCTGTTTTTT.

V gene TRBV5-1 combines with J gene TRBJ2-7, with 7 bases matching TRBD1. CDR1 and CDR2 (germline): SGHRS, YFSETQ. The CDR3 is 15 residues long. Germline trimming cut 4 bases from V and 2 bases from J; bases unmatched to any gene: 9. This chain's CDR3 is CASSQGQPGTYEQYF. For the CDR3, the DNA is TGCGCCAGCAGCCAGGGACAGCCAGGAACCTACGAGCAGTACTTC.

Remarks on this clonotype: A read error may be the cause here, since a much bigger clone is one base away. This chain's CDR3 is CGSSGGPIADEQYF. The CDR3 coding sequence is TGTGGCAGCAGTGGCGGGCCCATAGCAGACGAGCAGTACTTC. This sequence joins TRBV6-2 or TRBV6-3 and TRBJ2-7; possible D gene TRBD2, 5 bases. Germline CDR1 and CDR2: MNHEY and SVGEGT. CDR3 size: 14 residues.

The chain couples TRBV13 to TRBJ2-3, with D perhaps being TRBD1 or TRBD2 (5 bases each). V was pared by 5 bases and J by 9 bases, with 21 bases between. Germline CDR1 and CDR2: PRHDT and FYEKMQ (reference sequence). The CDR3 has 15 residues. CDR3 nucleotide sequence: TGTGCCAGCAGCGACCGGGACCCTTTTTTAGACACGCAGTATTTT. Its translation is CASSDRDPFLDTQYF. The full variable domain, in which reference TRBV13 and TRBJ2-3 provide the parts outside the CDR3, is AAGVIQSPRHLIKEKRETATLKCYPIPRHDTVYWYQQGPGQDPQFLISFYEKMQSDKGSIPDRFSAQQFSDYHSELNMSSLELGDSALYFCASSDRDPFLDTQYFGPGTRLTVL.

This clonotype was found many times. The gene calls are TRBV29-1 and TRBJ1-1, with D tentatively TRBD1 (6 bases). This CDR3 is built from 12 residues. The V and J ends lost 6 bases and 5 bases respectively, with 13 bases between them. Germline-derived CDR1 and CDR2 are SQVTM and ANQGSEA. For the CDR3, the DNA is TGCAGCGTGGGAACAGGGAATACTGAAGCTTTCTTT. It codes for CSVGTGNTEAFF.

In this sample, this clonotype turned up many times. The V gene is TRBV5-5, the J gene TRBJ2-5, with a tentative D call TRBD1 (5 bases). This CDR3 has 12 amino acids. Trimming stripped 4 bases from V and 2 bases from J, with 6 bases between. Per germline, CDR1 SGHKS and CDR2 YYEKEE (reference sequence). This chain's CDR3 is CASSRQQETQYF. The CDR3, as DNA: TGTGCCAGCAGCAGACAGCAAGAGACCCAGTACTTC.

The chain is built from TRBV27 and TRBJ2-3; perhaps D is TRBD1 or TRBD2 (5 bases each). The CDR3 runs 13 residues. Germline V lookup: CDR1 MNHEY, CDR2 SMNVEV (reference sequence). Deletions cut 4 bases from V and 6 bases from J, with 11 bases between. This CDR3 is CASSSVRDDTQYF. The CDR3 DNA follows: TGTGCCAGCAGTTCAGTCAGGGACGATACGCAGTATTTT.

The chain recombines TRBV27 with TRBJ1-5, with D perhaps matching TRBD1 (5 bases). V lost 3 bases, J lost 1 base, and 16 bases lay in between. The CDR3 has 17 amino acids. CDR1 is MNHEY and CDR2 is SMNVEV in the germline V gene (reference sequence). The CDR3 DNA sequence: TGTGCCAGCAGTTTTTTACCAACGGGGGAAAGCAATCAGCCCCAGCATTTT. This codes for CASSFLPTGESNQPQHF.

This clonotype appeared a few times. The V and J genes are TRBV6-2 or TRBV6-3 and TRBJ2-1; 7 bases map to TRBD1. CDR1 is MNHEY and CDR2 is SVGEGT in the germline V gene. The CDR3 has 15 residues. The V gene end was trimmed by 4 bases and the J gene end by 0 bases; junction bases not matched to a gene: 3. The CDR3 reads CASSSGTVSYNEQFF. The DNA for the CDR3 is TGTGCCAGCAGTTCCGGGACAGTCTCCTACAATGAGCAGTTCTTC.

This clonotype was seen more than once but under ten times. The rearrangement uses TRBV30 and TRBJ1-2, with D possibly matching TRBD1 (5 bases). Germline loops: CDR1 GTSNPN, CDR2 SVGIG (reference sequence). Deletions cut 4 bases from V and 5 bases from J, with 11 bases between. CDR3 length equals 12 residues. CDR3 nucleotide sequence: TGTGCCTGGAATCGGGGGTCATATGGCTACACCTTC. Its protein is CAWNRGSYGYTF.

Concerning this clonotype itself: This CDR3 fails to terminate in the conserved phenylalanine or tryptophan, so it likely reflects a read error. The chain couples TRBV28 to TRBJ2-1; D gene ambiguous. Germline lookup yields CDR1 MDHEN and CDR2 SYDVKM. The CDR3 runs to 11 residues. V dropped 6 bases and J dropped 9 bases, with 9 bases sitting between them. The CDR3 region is CASRMYSEQFS. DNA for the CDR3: TGTGCCAGCAGGATGTATAGTGAGCAGTTCTCC.

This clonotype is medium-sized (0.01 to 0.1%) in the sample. CDR3 nucleotide sequence: TGCAGTGCCGGGACAGGGGACTACAATGAGCAGTTCTTC. It yields the protein CSAGTGDYNEQFF. The V gene is TRBV20-1, the J gene TRBJ2-1, with 10 bases that match TRBD1. J lost 3 bases, V lost 6 bases, and 2 bases had no gene match. CDR1 is DFQATT and CDR2 is SNEGSKA in the germline V gene (reference sequence). This CDR3 spans 13 amino acids.

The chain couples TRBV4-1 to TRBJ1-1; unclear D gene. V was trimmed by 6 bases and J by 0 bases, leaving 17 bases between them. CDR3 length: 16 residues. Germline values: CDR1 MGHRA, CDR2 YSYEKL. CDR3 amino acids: CASSHRATGLNTEAFF. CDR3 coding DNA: TGCGCCAGCAGTCATCGGGCCACTGGTTTGAACACTGAAGCTTTCTTT.

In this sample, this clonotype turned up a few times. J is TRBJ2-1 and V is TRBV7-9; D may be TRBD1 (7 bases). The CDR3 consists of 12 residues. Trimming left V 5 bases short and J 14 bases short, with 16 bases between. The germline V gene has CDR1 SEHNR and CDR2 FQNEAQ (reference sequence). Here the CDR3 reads CASSPQEGAKFF. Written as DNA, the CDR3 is TGTGCCAGCAGCCCACAGGAGGGGGCGAAGTTCTTC.

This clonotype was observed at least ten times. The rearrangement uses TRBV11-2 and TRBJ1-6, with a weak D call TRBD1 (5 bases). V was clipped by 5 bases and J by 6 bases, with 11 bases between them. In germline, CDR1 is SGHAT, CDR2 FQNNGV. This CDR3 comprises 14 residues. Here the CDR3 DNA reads TGTGCCAGCAGCCCGAGGGGCGGTAATTCACCCCTCCACTTT. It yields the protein CASSPRGGNSPLHF.

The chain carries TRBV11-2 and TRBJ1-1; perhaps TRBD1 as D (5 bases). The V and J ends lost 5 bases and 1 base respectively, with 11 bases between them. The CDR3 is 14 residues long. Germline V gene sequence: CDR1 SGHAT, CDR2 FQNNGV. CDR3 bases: TGTGCCAGCAGCCGGGACTTAAAGAACACTGAAGCTTTCTTT. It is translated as CASSRDLKNTEAFF.

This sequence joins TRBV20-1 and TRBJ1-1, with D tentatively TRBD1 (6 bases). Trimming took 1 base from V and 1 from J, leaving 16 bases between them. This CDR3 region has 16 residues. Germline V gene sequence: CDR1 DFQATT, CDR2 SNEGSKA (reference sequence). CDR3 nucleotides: TGCAGTGCTAGAGTGGCAGGGGATCGGAGGAACACTGAAGCTTTCTTT. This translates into CSARVAGDRRNTEAFF.

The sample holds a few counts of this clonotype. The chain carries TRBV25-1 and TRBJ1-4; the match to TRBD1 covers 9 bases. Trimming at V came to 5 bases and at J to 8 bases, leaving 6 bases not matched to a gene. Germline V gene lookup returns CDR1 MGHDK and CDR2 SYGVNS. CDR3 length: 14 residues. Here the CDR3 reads CASSPRTGDEKLFF. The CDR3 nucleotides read TGTGCCAGCAGTCCTCGGACAGGGGACGAAAAACTGTTTTTT.

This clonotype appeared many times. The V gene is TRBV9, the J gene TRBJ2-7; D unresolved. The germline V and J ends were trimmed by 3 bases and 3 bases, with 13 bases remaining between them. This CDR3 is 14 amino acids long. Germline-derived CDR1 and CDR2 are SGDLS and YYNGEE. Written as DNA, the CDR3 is TGTGCCAGCAGCGGGAACCTGGGTTACTACGAGCAGTACTTC. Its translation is CASSGNLGYYEQYF.

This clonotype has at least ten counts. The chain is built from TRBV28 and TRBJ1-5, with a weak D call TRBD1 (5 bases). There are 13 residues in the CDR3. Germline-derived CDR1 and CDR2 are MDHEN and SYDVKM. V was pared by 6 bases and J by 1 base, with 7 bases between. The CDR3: CASREGSNQPQHF. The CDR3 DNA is TGTGCCAGCAGAGAGGGGAGCAATCAGCCCCAGCATTTT. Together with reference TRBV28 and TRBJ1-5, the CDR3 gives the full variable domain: DVKVTQSSRYLVKRTGEKVFLECVQDMDHENMFWYRQDPGLGLRLIYFSYDVKMKEKGDIPEGYSVSREKKERFSLILESASTNQTSMYLCASREGSNQPQHFGDGTRLSIL.

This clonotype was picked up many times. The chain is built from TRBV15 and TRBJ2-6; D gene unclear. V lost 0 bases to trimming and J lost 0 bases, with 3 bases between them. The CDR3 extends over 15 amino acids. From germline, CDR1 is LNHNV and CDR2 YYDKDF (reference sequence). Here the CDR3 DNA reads TGTGCCACCAGCAGAGACAACTCTGGGGCCAACGTCCTGACTTTC. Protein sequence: CATSRDNSGANVLTF.

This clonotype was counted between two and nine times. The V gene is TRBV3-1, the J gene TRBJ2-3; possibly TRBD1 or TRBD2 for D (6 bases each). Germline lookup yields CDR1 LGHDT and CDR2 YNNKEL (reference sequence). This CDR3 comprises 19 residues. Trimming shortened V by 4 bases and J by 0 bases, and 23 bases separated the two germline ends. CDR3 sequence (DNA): TGTGCCAGCAGCCCTTGGGGGGCTAGCCTTTACCTTAGCACAGATACGCAGTATTTT. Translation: CASSPWGASLYLSTDTQYF.

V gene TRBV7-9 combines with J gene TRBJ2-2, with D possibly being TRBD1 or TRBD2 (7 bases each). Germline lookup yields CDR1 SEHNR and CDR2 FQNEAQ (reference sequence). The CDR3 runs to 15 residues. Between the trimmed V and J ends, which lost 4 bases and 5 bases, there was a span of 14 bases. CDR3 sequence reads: CASSSHRGGTGELFF. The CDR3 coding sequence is TGTGCCAGCAGCTCCCACAGGGGAGGGACCGGGGAGCTGTTTTTT.

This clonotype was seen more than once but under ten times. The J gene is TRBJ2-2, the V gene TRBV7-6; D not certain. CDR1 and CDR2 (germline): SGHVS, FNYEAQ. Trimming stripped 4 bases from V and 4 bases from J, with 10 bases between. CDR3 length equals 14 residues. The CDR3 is CASSSIVGTGELFF. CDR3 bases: TGTGCCAGCAGCTCGATAGTCGGCACCGGGGAGCTGTTTTTT. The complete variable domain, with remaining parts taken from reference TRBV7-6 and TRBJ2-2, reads GAGVSQSPRYKVTKRGQDVALRCDPISGHVSLYWYRQALGQGPEFLTYFNYEAQQDKSGLPNDRFSAERPEGSISTLTIQRTEQRDSAMYRCASSSIVGTGELFFGEGSRLTVL.

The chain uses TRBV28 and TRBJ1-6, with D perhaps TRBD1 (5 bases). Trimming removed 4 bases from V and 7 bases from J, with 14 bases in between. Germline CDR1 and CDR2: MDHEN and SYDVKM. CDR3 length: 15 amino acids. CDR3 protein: CASSSPRELNSPLHF. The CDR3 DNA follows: TGTGCCAGCAGTTCCCCCAGGGAATTGAATTCACCCCTCCACTTT.

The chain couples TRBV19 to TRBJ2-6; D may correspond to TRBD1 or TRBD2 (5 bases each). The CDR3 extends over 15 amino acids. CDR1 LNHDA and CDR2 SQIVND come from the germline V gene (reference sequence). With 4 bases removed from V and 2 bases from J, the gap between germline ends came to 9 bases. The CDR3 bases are TGTGCCAGTAGTAATGTGGGGGCTGGGGCCAACGTCCTGACTTTC. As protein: CASSNVGAGANVLTF.

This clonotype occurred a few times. CDR3 protein: CASSFGLGGAKNIQYF. In nucleotides, the CDR3 is TGTGCCAGCAGTTTTGGGTTGGGGGGAGCCAAAAACATTCAGTACTTC. This rearrangement joins TRBV12-3 or TRBV12-4 to TRBJ2-4, with D possibly TRBD2 on 6 matching bases. Trimming removed 3 bases from V and 0 bases from J, with 12 bases in between. The CDR3 runs to 16 residues.

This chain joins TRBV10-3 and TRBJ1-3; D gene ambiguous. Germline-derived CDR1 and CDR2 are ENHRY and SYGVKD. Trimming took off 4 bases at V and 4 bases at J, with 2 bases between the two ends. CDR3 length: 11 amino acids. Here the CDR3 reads CAISGGNTIYF. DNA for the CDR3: TGTGCCATCAGTGGGGGAAACACCATATATTTT.

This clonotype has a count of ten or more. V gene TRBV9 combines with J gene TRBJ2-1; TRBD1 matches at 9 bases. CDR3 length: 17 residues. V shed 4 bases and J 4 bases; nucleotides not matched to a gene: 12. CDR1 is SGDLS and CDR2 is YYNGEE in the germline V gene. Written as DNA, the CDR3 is TGTGCCAGCAGCCCAACTTTAGGACAGGGGAAGTACAATGAGCAGTTCTTC. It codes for CASSPTLGQGKYNEQFF.